A selection of T cell receptor beta chains follows, all from one sample in a study of cytomegalovirus exposure and HLA in healthy donors. The assay was immunoSEQ multiplex PCR, and TCRdb's table has in-frame clones only and misses some. The data hold 110,000 or so clones, with approximately 89% observed a single time. Sample: PBMCs. The receptors were gathered from a young man in good health and CMV-seronegative. CDR3s leave out the opening cysteine and the closing phenylalanine or tryptophan.

V gene: TRBV30; CDR3 protein: AWSVVGLDSPLH
V gene: TRBV6-4; CDR3 protein: ASSDSNLAGDTDTQY
V gene: TRBV11-2; CDR3 protein: ASSLVRRGGYEQY
V gene: TRBV5-5; CDR3 protein: ASSLDRTGSY
V gene: TRBV11-3; CDR3 protein: ASSFGRVGYEQY
V gene: TRBV7-9; CDR3 protein: ASSVTGQPEKLF
V gene: TRBV4-3; CDR3 protein: ASSQGGGHSYEQY
V gene: TRBV5-1; CDR3 protein: ASSIDRASGNTIY
V gene: TRBV27; CDR3 protein: ASSPRQGGLNTEAF
V gene: TRBV15; CDR3 protein: ATTVGGLNTEAF
V gene: TRBV19; CDR3 protein: ASTGQINTEAF
V gene: TRBV15; CDR3 protein: ATSGDRGPSEY
V gene: TRBV4-1; CDR3 protein: ASSQRYEQY
V gene: TRBV5-1; CDR3 protein: ASRGGSSAGELF
V gene: TRBV9; CDR3 protein: ASSVTSLSDTQY
V gene: TRBV5-5; CDR3 protein: ASSLGGNRDMSEQY
V gene: TRBV5-4; CDR3 protein: ASSTTGTRISTGELF